This T cell receptor beta chain was captured in a study of blood T cell dynamics during melanoma immunotherapy. Using immunoSEQ multiplex PCR, the repertoire was profiled, and TCRdb retains in-frame clones only, with some absent. Of 8,000 to 10,000 clones detected, around 86% appear once; the ten largest clones hold 1% to 1.2%. There are 16 residues in the CDR3. Looked up from germline, CDR1 is SGHAT and CDR2 is FQNNGV. Losses at the gene ends were 5 bases for V and 2 bases for J; bases not matched to a gene: 10. Time point meaning: week 3, after first cycle of checkpoint inhibitor. This sequence originates from a human donor with melanoma. Sequencing was performed on blood, taken from a patient treated with checkpoint blockade. The chain carries TRBV11-2 and TRBJ2-5; 8 bases are a match to TRBD2. This CDR3 reads CASSPLGGGRQETQYF. The CDR3 DNA reads as TGTGCCAGCAGCCCCTTGGGTGGCGGGAGGCAAGAGACCCAGTACTTC.